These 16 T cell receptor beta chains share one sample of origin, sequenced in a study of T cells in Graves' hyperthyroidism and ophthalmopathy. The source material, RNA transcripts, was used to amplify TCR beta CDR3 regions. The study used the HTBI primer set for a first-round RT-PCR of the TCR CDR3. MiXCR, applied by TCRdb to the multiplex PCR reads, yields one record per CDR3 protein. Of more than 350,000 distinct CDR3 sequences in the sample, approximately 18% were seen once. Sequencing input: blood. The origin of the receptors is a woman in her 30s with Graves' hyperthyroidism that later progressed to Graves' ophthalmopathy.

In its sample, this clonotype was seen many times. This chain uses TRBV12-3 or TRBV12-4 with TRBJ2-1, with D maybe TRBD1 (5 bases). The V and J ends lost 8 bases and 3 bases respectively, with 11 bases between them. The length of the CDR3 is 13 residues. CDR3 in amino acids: CASLKTDYNEQFF. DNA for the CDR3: TGTGCCAGCCTGAAGACAGACTACAATGAGCAGTTCTTC.

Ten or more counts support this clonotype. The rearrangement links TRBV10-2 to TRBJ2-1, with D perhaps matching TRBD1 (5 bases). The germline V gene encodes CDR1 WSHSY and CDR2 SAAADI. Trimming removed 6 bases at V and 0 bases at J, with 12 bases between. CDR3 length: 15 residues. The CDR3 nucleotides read TGCGCCAGCAGACACGACAGTAGCTCCTACAATGAGCAGTTCTTC. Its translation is CASRHDSSSYNEQFF.

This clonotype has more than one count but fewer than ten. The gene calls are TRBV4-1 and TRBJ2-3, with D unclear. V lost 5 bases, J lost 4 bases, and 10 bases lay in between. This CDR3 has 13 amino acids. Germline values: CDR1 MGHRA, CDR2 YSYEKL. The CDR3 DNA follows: TGCGCCAGCAGCTTGGGGTCGGCAGATACGCAGTATTTT. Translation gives CASSLGSADTQYF.

The CDR3 region has the DNA TGCGCCAGCAGCCAAGCCACGGGACAAACCCACTATGGCTACACCTTC. Amino acids: CASSQATGQTHYGYTF. The chain uses TRBV4-1 and TRBJ1-2; weak D call: TRBD1 (6 bases). Germline loops: CDR1 MGHRA, CDR2 YSYEKL. Trimming took off 1 base at V and 3 bases at J, with 15 bases between the two ends. This CDR3 has 16 residues.

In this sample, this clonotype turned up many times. CDR3 DNA sequence: TGTGCCAGCAGCTTAGGGTACAGGGTAATTCGGCACTCTGGGGCCAACGTCCTGACTTTC. This encodes CASSLGYRVIRHSGANVLTF. The chain recombines TRBV7-2 with TRBJ2-6; D perhaps matches TRBD1 (6 bases). There are 20 residues in the CDR3. The germline V and J ends were trimmed by 1 base and 0 bases, with 19 bases remaining between them. CDR1 and CDR2 from the germline V gene are SGHTA and FQGNSA. The full variable domain, in which reference TRBV7-2 and TRBJ2-6 provide the parts outside the CDR3, is GAGVSQSPSNKVTEKGKDVELRCDPISGHTALYWYRQSLGQGLEFLIYFQGNSAPDKSGLPSDRFSAERTGGSVSTLTIQRTQQEDSAVYLCASSLGYRVIRHSGANVLTFGAGSRLTVL.

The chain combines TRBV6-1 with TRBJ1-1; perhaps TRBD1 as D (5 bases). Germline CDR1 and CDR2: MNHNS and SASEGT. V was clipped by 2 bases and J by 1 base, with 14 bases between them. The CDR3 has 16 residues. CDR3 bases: TGTGCCAGCAGTGAATCGTGGGGGGTTGGGAACACTGAAGCTTTCTTT. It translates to CASSESWGVGNTEAFF.

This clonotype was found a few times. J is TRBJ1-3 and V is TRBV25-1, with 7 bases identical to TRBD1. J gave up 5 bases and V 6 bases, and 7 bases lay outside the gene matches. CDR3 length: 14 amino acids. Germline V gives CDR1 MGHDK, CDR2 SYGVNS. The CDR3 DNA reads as TGTGCCAGCAGGGGGACAGAGCTTAGAAACACCATATATTTT. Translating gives CASRGTELRNTIYF.

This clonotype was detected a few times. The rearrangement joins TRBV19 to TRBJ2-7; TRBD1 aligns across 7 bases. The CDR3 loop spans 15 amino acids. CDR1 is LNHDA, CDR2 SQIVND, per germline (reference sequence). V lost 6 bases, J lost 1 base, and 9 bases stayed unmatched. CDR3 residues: CASRTRDSGSYEQYF. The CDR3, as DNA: TGTGCCAGTAGAACCCGGGACAGTGGGTCCTACGAGCAGTACTTC.

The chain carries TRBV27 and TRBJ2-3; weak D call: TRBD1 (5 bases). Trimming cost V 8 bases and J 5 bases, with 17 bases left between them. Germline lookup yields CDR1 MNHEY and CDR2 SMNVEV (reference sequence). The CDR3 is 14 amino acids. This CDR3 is CASANYHRLDTQYF. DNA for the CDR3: TGTGCCAGCGCAAACTACCACAGGTTAGATACGCAGTATTTT.

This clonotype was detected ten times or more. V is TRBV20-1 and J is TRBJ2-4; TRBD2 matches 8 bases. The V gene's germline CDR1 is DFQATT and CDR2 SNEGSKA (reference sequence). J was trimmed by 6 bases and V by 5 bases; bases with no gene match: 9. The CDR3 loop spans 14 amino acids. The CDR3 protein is CSALRGGRGNIQYF. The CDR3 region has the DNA TGCAGTGCTCTCCGGGGGGGCAGGGGAAACATTCAGTACTTC.

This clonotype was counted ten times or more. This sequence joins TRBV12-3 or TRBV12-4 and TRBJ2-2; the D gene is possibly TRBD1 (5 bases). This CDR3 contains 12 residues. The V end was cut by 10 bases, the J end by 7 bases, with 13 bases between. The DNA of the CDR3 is TGTGCCACCCAGGGTTTGGGCGGGGAGCTGTTTTTT. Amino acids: CATQGLGGELFF.

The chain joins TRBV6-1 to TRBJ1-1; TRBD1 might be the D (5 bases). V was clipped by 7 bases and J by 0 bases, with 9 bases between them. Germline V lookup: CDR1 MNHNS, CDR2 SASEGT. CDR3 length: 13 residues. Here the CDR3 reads CASMRQLNTEAFF. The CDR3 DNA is TGTGCCAGCATGCGACAGTTGAACACTGAAGCTTTCTTT.

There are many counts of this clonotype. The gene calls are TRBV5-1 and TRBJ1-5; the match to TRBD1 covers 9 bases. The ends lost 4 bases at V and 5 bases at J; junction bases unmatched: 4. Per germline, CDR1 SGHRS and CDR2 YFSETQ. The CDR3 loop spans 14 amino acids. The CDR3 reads CASSRTGADQPQHF. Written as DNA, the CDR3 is TGCGCCAGCAGCCGGACAGGGGCTGATCAGCCCCAGCATTTT.

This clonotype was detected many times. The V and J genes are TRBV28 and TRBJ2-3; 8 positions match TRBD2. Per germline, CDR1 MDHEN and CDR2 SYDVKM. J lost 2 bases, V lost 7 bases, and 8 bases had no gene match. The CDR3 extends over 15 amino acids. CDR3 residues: CASTTGGANTDTQYF. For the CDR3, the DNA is TGTGCCAGCACCACGGGGGGGGCAAACACAGATACGCAGTATTTT.

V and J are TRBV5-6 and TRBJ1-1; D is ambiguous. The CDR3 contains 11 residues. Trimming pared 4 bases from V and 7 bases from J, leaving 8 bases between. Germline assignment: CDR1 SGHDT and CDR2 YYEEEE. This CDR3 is CASSRVDEAFF. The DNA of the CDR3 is TGTGCCAGCAGCAGGGTGGATGAAGCTTTCTTT.

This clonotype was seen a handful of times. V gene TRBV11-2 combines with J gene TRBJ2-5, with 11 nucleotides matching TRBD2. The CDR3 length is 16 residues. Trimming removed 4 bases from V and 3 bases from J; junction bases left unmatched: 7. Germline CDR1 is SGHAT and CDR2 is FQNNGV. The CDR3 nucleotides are TGTGCCAGCAGCTCCCGGGTAGCGGGGGGGAAAGAGACCCAGTACTTC. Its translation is CASSSRVAGGKETQYF.